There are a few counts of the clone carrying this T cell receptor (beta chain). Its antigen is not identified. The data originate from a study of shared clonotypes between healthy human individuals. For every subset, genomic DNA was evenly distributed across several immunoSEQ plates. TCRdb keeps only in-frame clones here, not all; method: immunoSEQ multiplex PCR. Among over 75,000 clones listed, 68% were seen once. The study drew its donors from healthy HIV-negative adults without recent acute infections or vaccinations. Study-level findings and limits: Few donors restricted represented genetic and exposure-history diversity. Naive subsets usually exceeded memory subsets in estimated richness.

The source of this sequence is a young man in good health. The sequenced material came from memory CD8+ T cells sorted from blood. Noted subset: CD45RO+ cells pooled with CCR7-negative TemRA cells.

The DNA for the CDR3 is TGTGCCAGCAGCACTGGACTAGCGGGAGTTTCCTACAATGAGCAGTTCTTC. Translated: CASSTGLAGVSYNEQFF. The V gene is TRBV7-9, the J gene TRBJ2-1, with 13 positions matching TRBD2. Trimming removed 5 bases from V and 1 base from J; junction bases left unmatched: 5. Germline V gene sequence: CDR1 SEHNR, CDR2 FQNEAQ (reference sequence). The CDR3 totals 17 residues. Full variable domain (rest looked up from reference TRBV7-9 and TRBJ2-1): DTGVSQNPRHKITKRGQNVTFRCDPISEHNRLYWYRQTLGQGPEFLTYFQNEAQLEKSRLLSDRFSAERPKGSFSTLEIQRTEQGDSAMYLCASSTGLAGVSYNEQFFGPGTRLTVL.